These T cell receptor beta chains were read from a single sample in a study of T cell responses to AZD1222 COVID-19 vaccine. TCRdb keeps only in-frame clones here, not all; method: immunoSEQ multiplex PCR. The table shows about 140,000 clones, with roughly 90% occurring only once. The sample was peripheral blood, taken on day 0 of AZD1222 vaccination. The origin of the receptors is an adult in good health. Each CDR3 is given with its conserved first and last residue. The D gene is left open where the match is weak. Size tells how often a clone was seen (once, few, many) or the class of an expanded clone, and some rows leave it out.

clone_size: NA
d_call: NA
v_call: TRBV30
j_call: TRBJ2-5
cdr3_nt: TGTGCCTGGAGTGTAGAGAGGGAGACCCAGTACTTC
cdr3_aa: CAWSVERETQYF

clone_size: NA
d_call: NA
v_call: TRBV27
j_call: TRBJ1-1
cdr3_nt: TGTGCCAGCAGTTTACTTCCCCGGGGTAACACTGAAGCTTTCTTT
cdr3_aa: CASSLLPRGNTEAFF

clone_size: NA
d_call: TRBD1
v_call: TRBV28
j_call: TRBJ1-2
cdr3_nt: TGTGCCAGCAGTTCGTTTCCAGGGGGACTAAACTATGGCTACACCTTC
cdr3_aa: CASSSFPGGLNYGYTF

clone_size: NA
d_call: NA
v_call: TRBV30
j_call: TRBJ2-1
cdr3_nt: TGTGCCTCGTACACCGGTGAGCAGTTCTTC
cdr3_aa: CASYTGEQFF

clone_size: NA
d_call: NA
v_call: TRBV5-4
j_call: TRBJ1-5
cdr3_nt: TGTGCCAGCAGCGATAGACATAGCAATCAGCCCCAGCATTTT
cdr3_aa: CASSDRHSNQPQHF

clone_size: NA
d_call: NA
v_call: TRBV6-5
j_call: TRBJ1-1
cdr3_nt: TGTGCCAGCAGTTACAGGGGGGGGAACACTGAAGCTTTCTTT
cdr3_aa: CASSYRGGNTEAFF

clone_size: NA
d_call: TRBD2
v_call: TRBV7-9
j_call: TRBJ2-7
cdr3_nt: TGTGCCAGCAGCCGATTAGAAGGCAGAAGGACTAGCCGGAACGAGCAGTACTTC
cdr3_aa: CASSRLEGRRTSRNEQYF

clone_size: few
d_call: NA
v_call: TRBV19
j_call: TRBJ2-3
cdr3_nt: TGTGCCAGTAGACCGGGACTCCAAAGTTACACAGATACGCAGTATTTT
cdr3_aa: CASRPGLQSYTDTQYF

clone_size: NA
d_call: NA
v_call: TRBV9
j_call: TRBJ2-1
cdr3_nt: TGTGCCAGCAGCGTAGTAACGGGCTACAATGAGCAGTTCTTC
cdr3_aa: CASSVVTGYNEQFF

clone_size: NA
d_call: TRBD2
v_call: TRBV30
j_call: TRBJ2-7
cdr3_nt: TGTGCCTGGGGGCGGGGGACTAGCGGCTCCTACGAGCAGTACTTC
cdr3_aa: CAWGRGTSGSYEQYF

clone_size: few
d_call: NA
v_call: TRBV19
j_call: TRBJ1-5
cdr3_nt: TGTGCCAGTAGTCGGGATAAGGGTCTGGCGGGCAATCAGCCCCAGCATTTT
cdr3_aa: CASSRDKGLAGNQPQHF

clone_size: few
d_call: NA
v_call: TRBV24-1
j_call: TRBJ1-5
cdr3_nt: TGTGCCCCTGCCCTCGGAACTGAGAACGATCAGCCCCAGCATTTT
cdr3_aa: CAPALGTENDQPQHF

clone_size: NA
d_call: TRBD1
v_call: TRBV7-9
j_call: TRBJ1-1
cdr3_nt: TGTGCCAGCAGCTCATCTGACAGGGAGTCCACTGAAGCTTTCTTT
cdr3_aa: CASSSSDRESTEAFF

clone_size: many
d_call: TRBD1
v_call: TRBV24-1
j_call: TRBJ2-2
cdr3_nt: TGTGCCACCAGTGGCCAGAGACAGGGGGCTCTGAACACCGGGGAGCTGTTTTTT
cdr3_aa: CATSGQRQGALNTGELFF

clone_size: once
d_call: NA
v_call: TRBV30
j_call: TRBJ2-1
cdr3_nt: TGTGCCTGGAGTGTTATGATAGGTTCCAATGAGCAGTTCTTC
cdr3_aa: CAWSVMIGSNEQFF

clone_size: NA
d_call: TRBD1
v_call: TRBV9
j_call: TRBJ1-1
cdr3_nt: TGTGCCAGCAGCGCGACAGGGGACGGCACTGAAGCTTTCTTT
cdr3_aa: CASSATGDGTEAFF

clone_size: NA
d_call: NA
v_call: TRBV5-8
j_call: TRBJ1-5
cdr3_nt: TGTGCCAGCAGCCCGTGGTTCACCGGGGCAAATCAGCCCCAGCATTTT
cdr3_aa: CASSPWFTGANQPQHF

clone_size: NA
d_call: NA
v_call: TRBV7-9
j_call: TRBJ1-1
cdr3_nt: TGTGCCAGCAGCTTAAGTCGAGGTGAAGCTTTCTTT
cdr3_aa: CASSLSRGEAFF

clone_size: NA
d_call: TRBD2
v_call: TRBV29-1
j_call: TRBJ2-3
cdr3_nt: TGCAGCGTTCGGACGGGAGGGGATACGCAGTATTTT
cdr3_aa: CSVRTGGDTQYF

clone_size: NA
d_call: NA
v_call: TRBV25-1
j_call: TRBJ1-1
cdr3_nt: TGTGCCAGCAGGCTGACAGGAGTGAACACTGAAGCTTTCTTT
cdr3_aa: CASRLTGVNTEAFF

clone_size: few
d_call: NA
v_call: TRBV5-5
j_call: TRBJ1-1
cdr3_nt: TGTGCCAGCAGCGCAGACGTTGCGACTGAAGCTTTCTTT
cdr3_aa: CASSADVATEAFF

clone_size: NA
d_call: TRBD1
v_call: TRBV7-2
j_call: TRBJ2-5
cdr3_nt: TGTGCCAGCAGCATCTGGACAGGGGCGGGGGAGACCCAGTACTTC
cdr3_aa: CASSIWTGAGETQYF

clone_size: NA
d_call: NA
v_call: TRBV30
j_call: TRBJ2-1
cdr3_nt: TGTGCCTGGATGGGGGGCAATGAGCAGTTCTTC
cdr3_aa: CAWMGGNEQFF